This T cell receptor (beta chain) was documented in a study of CD8+ T cells in alopecia areata. Study as a whole: Scoring of treated patients' severity used the percentage of affected scalp area.

Germline CDR1 is MNHNY and CDR2 is SVGAGI (reference sequence). V gave up 2 bases and J gave up 1 base; unmatched junction bases: 0. The CDR3 extends over 15 amino acids. Treatment described: oral pan-JAK inhibitor, 5-10 mg twice daily. Isolation of CD4+ and CD8+ T cells from PBMCs was achieved by sorting. Extracted from the samples, RNA was reverse transcribed into cDNA to serve as the sequencing template. TCRdb keeps only in-frame clones here, not all; method: immunoSEQ multiplex PCR. Of about 220,000 clones detected, about 57% appear once; the ten largest clones hold more than 1.5%. The sample in question was CD4+ T cells sorted from blood, obtained at week 4, from a patient treated with tofacitinib. The chain carries TRBV6-6 and TRBJ1-5, with 9 bases fitting TRBD1. The receptor was isolated from a human donor with alopecia areata. CDR3 DNA sequence: TGTGCCAGCAGTTACGGGACAGGGAGCAATCAGCCCCAGCATTTT. Translated, it gives CASSYGTGSNQPQHF.